This T cell receptor (beta chain) was profiled in a study of cytomegalovirus exposure and HLA in healthy donors (dated by TCRdb to about 2017). The study in broad terms: The approximately 710 repertoires of the first cohort and the roughly 120 validation repertoires were produced on the same platform, according to a later analysis. The study was designed to test whether signatures of past pathogen exposure could be identified by cataloging public T cell receptors. A separate validation cohort of over a hundred different subjects was used in addition to the approximately 700-subject first cohort. High-throughput TCR immunosequencing, statistical association of individual TCRs with disease status, and machine learning were combined to predict cytomegalovirus infection status.

The donors were included in the validation cohort of 120 subjects, a group kept apart from the 666-subject first cohort. The germline V gene sets CDR1 to SGHTA and CDR2 to FQGNSA. The CDR3 covers 16 residues, taking in both the cysteine and the phenylalanine. Here the CDR3 DNA is all that survives: 48 bases in frame from base 1. At the junction V is shortened by 5 bases and J by 2 bases, with 16 bases in between. The library relied on the immunoSEQ multiplex PCR assay. Regarding the original processing steps: A statistical classification framework was developed to diagnose cytomegalovirus status using the catalog of TCR beta chain sequences. TCRdb stores this immuneACCESS table with in-frame sequences only. Part of the clones is absent; in the studies checked, under half of the shortfall reflects unresolved V genes, and no reason is known for the rest. Clone size and the V and J calls come from that table; the DNA yielded D and trimming. This sample has 100,000 to 150,000 clones in its table, and about 90% of those were observed once. The ten top clones hold under 2% of the sample.

Broader findings and caveats from the paper: The authors suggested that the approach could potentially be generalized to other disease states and immunological phenotypes. Most TCR sequences were seen in very few donors, while some public TCRs were found in many individuals. The classifier was reported to diagnose cytomegalovirus status with high specificity and sensitivity in both the original and validation cohorts. The study listed 164 TCR beta chains as associated with cytomegalovirus. Subsequent analysis determined that TCRs grouped into clusters in the first cohort also showed a tendency toward co-occurrence across the 90 to 150 validation repertoires, and 85% to 95% of cluster scores exceeded 0. A few of the identified cytomegalovirus-associated TCR beta chains were confirmed in vitro to be specific for cytomegalovirus antigens. All 130 or so repertoires were used to score co-occurrence in the validation cohort in a later analysis, because that analysis had no HLA typing for the cohort.

On this clone itself: Its antigen target is currently unknown. No base quality values were provided; no much bigger clone lies one nucleotide off.

This sequence uses TRBV7-2 and TRBJ1-3, with TRBD1 as a weak D call on 5 bases. Material: PBMCs. The clonotype comes from a young woman in good health and CMV-seronegative. The nucleotide sequence reads TGTGCCAGCAGCGTATCCACAGGCTTGCCTGGAAACACCATATATTTT. Translated, it reads CASSVSTGLPGNTIYF.